Below, 24 T cell receptor beta chains from the same sample are listed, as sequenced in a study of blood T cell repertoires in COVID-19. This table comes from immunoSEQ multiplex PCR, and its TCRdb copy is limited to in-frame clones, with some not included. In the table there are a few hundred thousand clones, roughly 90% of which are singletons. Sequenced input: PBMCs or T cells enriched from blood (not recorded which). These receptors all come from a man aged 25-45 years who had been exposed to COVID-19.

The V gene is TRBV5-4, the J gene TRBJ2-5, with D possibly TRBD1 on 6 matching bases. From germline, CDR1 is SGHNT and CDR2 YYREEE (reference sequence). CDR3 length equals 14 residues. Trimming took off 4 bases at V and 0 bases at J, with 10 bases between the two ends. CDR3 sequence (DNA): TGTGCCAGCAGCACCGGACAGTACCAAGAGACCCAGTACTTC. Residues: CASSTGQYQETQYF.

This clone has only one observation. The V gene is TRBV21-1, the J gene TRBJ1-2; the D call of TRBD1 is as the table states it, not checked on the DNA. TRBV21-1 is shown as a pseudogene. This CDR3 has 18 residues. The CDR3, as DNA: TGTGCCAGCAGCAATAGGCGGGACAGGGGCCGAATTCAGTGTGGCTACACCTTC. Protein: CASSNRRDRGRIQCGYTF.

The count of this clone is one. V usage is TRBV14 and J usage is TRBJ2-5; 8 bases map to TRBD2. The CDR3 has 18 amino acids. CDR1 is SGHDN and CDR2 is FVKESK in the germline V gene. Trimming cost V 0 bases and J 0 bases; bases outside gene matches: 9. The CDR3 nucleotides are TGTGCCAGCAGCCAAGATCTGTTTTGGCGGGGGGACCAAGAGACCCAGTACTTC. Translating gives CASSQDLFWRGDQETQYF.

CDR3 amino acids: CASSLSTSGGPPTDTQYF. DNA for the CDR3: TGTGCCAGCAGCTTAAGTACTAGCGGGGGGCCTCCCACAGATACGCAGTATTTT. The chain links TRBV7-3 to TRBJ2-3; 12 bases fit TRBD2. In germline, CDR1 is SGHTA, CDR2 FQGTGA. This CDR3 region has 18 residues. The J segment lost 2 bases and the V segment lost 1 base, leaving 7 bases of the junction unmatched.

V gene TRBV19 combines with J gene TRBJ1-5; 10 bases are shared with TRBD1. The V gene end was trimmed by 3 bases and the J gene end by 5 bases; junction bases not matched to a gene: 4. The CDR3 has 15 residues. The germline CDR1 and CDR2 sequences are LNHDA and SQIVND (reference sequence). The CDR3 spells CASSIFGTGDQPQHF. The CDR3 DNA reads as TGTGCCAGTAGTATTTTTGGGACAGGGGATCAGCCCCAGCATTTT.

This sequence joins TRBV5-8 and TRBJ1-2; D might be TRBD1 (5 bases). CDR1 and CDR2 from the germline V gene are SGHTS and YDEGEE. V was shortened by 3 bases and J by 1 base, with 10 bases between the two germline ends. The CDR3 is 14 residues long. The CDR3 coding sequence is TGTGCCAGCAGCTCCCCGGGGGGTAACTATGGCTACACCTTC. It specifies CASSSPGGNYGYTF.

This clone was seen a few times. V and J are TRBV20-1 and TRBJ2-1; no definite D call. Per the germline V gene, CDR1 is DFQATT and CDR2 is SNEGSKA (reference sequence). The V gene lost 6 bases and the J gene lost 9 bases, with 12 bases spanning the gap. CDR3 length: 11 residues. In DNA form, the CDR3 reads TGCAGTGCCACCGGGTTGGGTGAGCAGTTCTTC. This gives the protein CSATGLGEQFF.

CDR3 region: CASSQDHWGGRSYNSPLHF. The CDR3 DNA reads as TGCGCCAGCAGCCAAGATCACTGGGGGGGGCGGTCCTATAATTCACCCCTCCACTTT. The chain has TRBV4-1 and TRBJ1-6; weak D call: TRBD1 (6 bases). Germline V gene sequence: CDR1 MGHRA, CDR2 YSYEKL. The CDR3 has 19 residues. V lost 0 bases to trimming and J lost 1 base, with 16 bases between them.

This clone came up once. The chain employs TRBV4-3 and TRBJ1-2; D gene uncertain. Germline CDR1 reads LGHNA; CDR2 reads YSLEER. The CDR3 covers 14 residues. V was shortened by 1 base and J by 6 bases, with 12 bases between the two germline ends. CDR3 residues: CASSQGNLADGYTF. The DNA of the CDR3 is TGCGCCAGCAGCCAAGGAAACTTAGCGGATGGCTACACCTTC.

The V call is TRBV7-2, the J call TRBJ2-3; TRBD2 matches at 10 bases. The germline gives CDR1 SGHTA, CDR2 FQGNSA. This CDR3 has 15 amino acids. The ends lost 3 bases at V and 7 bases at J; junction bases unmatched: 7. The CDR3: CASSFFSGGIYTQYF. In DNA, the CDR3 is TGTGCCAGCAGCTTTTTTAGCGGGGGGATCTATACGCAGTATTTT.

The chain has TRBV6-2 or TRBV6-3 and TRBJ2-7, with D possibly TRBD1 on 5 matching bases. This CDR3 comprises 13 residues. Germline CDR1 and CDR2: MNHEY and SVGEGT. Between the trimmed V and J ends, which lost 4 bases and 1 base, there was a span of 8 bases. In DNA form, the CDR3 reads TGTGCCAGCAGTTGGGGCTTGTCCTACGAGCAGTACTTC. Encoded protein: CASSWGLSYEQYF.

The chain combines TRBV27 with TRBJ1-2, with 7 bases fitting TRBD1. Trimming removed 5 bases from V and 3 bases from J; junction bases left unmatched: 6. The CDR3 runs 14 residues. CDR1 and CDR2 (germline): MNHEY, SMNVEV (reference sequence). The CDR3 reads CASSQGESYYGYTF. CDR3 coding DNA: TGTGCCAGCAGTCAGGGGGAATCGTACTATGGCTACACCTTC.

The CDR3 here is CASSISGGADEQFF. CDR3 bases: TGTGCCAGCAGCATTAGCGGGGGGGCCGATGAGCAGTTCTTC. The chain has TRBV7-2 and TRBJ2-1, with TRBD2 matching 11 bases. Germline V gives CDR1 SGHTA, CDR2 FQGNSA. V shed 5 bases and J 8 bases; nucleotides not matched to a gene: 5. The CDR3 loop spans 14 amino acids.

V gene TRBV27 combines with J gene TRBJ1-5; D gene uncertain. This CDR3 contains 16 residues. Trimming shortened V by 7 bases and J by 4 bases, and 20 bases separated the two germline ends. Per germline, CDR1 MNHEY and CDR2 SMNVEV (reference sequence). CDR3 sequence reads: CASTPSYSSTNQPQHF. As DNA, the CDR3 is TGTGCCAGCACCCCGTCTTACTCAAGCACGAATCAGCCCCAGCATTTT.

This sequence joins TRBV10-1 and TRBJ2-7; the match to TRBD1 covers 9 bases. The CDR3 runs 15 residues. CDR1 and CDR2 from the germline V gene are WNHNN and SYGVQD (reference sequence). With V trimmed by 6 bases and J by 6 bases, 12 bases remained unmatched. Here the CDR3 DNA reads TGCGCCAGCAGGTTACGGGGACAGGGCTCCAGCGAGCAGTACTTC. Translation: CASRLRGQGSSEQYF.

This clone was observed a few times. This sequence joins TRBV5-1 and TRBJ2-5; tentative D call: TRBD2 (6 bases). The CDR3 runs 16 residues. V shed 3 bases and J shed 0 bases, with 15 bases lying between them. Germline CDR1 and CDR2: SGHRS and YFSETQ. The DNA of the CDR3 is TGCGCCAGCAGCTCCGGGGGAAATATGCACCAAGAGACCCAGTACTTC. Translated: CASSSGGNMHQETQYF.

The chain employs TRBV18 and TRBJ2-2, with D perhaps matching TRBD2 (6 bases). This CDR3 has 14 amino acids. Germline values: CDR1 KGHSH, CDR2 LQKENI. Trimming removed 2 bases at V and 5 bases at J, with 9 bases between. The CDR3 is CASSPTRGTGELFF. As DNA, the CDR3 is TGTGCCAGCTCACCAACGCGGGGTACCGGGGAGCTGTTTTTT. Drawing the rest from reference TRBV18 and TRBJ2-2, the complete variable domain is NAGVMQNPRHLVRRRGQEARLRCSPMKGHSHVYWYRQLPEEGLKFMVYLQKENIIDESGMPKERFSAEFPKEGPSILRIQQVVRGDSAAYFCASSPTRGTGELFFGEGSRLTVL.

J is TRBJ2-2 and V is TRBV15; D not resolved. The CDR3 runs to 13 residues. Germline CDR1 is LNHNV and CDR2 is YYDKDF (reference sequence). V lost 3 bases to trimming and J lost 1 base, with 3 bases between them. CDR3 nucleotide sequence: TGTGCCACCAGCAGCGGGAACACCGGGGAGCTGTTTTTT. Encoded protein: CATSSGNTGELFF.

This rearrangement joins TRBV7-9 to TRBJ1-2; D may be TRBD1 (5 bases). The V and J ends lost 3 bases and 4 bases respectively, with 12 bases between them. Germline values: CDR1 SEHNR, CDR2 FQNEAQ (reference sequence). The CDR3 spans 14 residues. The CDR3 loop is CASSLGGSSYGYTF. The CDR3 coding sequence is TGTGCCAGCAGCTTGGGGGGTAGTAGCTATGGCTACACCTTC.

This sequence joins TRBV7-8 and TRBJ1-2; 12 positions agree with TRBD1. With 5 bases clipped from V and 5 bases from J, the junction kept 15 bases outside the gene matches. CDR3 length: 18 residues. Germline V CDR1 and CDR2: SGHVS, FQNEAQ. This CDR3 is CASSLSGTGGGGRYGYTF. The CDR3 DNA is TGTGCCAGCAGCCTCTCCGGGACAGGGGGCGGAGGCCGTTATGGCTACACCTTC.

This clone was found a few times. This chain connects TRBV3-1 (or the pseudogene TRBV3-2) to TRBJ2-2, with 9 bases fitting TRBD2. Germline CDR1 LGHDT, CDR2 YNNKEL (reference sequence). This CDR3 has 15 amino acids. V lost 4 bases to trimming and J lost 6 bases; unmatched junction nucleotides: 6. The CDR3 DNA reads as TGTGCCAGCAGCCCCCTCCTAGCGGGGTCCGGGGAGCTGTTTTTT. Translation: CASSPLLAGSGELFF.

This chain links TRBV7-9 with TRBJ2-5; TRBD2 might be the D (5 bases). In germline, CDR1 is SEHNR, CDR2 FQNEAQ (reference sequence). This CDR3 has 14 amino acids. Trimming took 5 bases from V and 4 from J, leaving 14 bases between them. Written as DNA, the CDR3 is TGTGCCAGCAGCCCAGAGGGTTGGGGAGAGACCCAGTACTTC. As protein: CASSPEGWGETQYF.

The V and J genes are TRBV14 and TRBJ1-1, with D unresolved. V gave up 4 bases and J gave up 6 bases, with 12 bases separating them. Germline-derived CDR1 and CDR2 are SGHDN and FVKESK. This CDR3 region has 13 residues. CDR3: CASSPGVLAEAFF. The CDR3 nucleotides read TGTGCCAGCAGCCCCGGGGTCTTGGCTGAAGCTTTCTTT.

This clone was recorded once. This chain links TRBV9 with TRBJ2-2; D gene ambiguous. Germline lookup yields CDR1 SGDLS and CDR2 YYNGEE. V lost 4 bases to trimming and J lost 5 bases, with 15 bases between them. The CDR3 totals 15 residues. The CDR3 spells CASSPPATGTGELFF. The DNA for the CDR3 is TGTGCCAGCAGCCCACCCGCGACCGGGACCGGGGAGCTGTTTTTT.